Listed here are 15 T cell receptor beta chains from one sample, sequenced in a study of T cell repertoires in cytomegalovirus infection. In TCRdb, the reads were re-called with MiXCR into one record per CDR3 protein. The sample includes some 680,000 distinct CDR3 sequences, 35% of them seen just once. Material: PBMCs. The receptors originated from a human donor in good health (CMV status not recorded). Some clones in this sample may be carry-over from other donors' samples.

The chain employs TRBV27 and TRBJ1-1; 10 bases agree with TRBD1. With V trimmed by 6 bases and J by 7 bases, 8 bases remained unmatched. Germline values: CDR1 MNHEY, CDR2 SMNVEV (reference sequence). There are 14 residues in the CDR3. The CDR3 region has the DNA TGTGCCAGCAGACCGGACAGGGGGTATAGTGAAGCTTTCTTT. The encoded protein is CASRPDRGYSEAFF.

Comment on this clonotype: A read error is possible here, since a much larger clone lies one base away. The J gene is TRBJ1-5, the V gene TRBV7-2; maybe TRBD1 (5 bases). Deletions cut 5 bases from V and 3 bases from J, with 17 bases between. CDR3 length: 16 amino acids. The germline CDR1 and CDR2 sequences are SGHTA and FQGNSA. The CDR3 loop is CASSRPGRVFNQPQHF. The CDR3 nucleotides are TGTGCCAGCAGCCGGCCCGGCAGGGTGTTCAATCAGCCCCAGCATTTT.

In the case of this clonotype: The CDR3 does not end in the conserved phenylalanine or tryptophan, so this is likely a read error. V gene TRBV28 combines with J gene TRBJ1-5, with TRBD1 identical over 7 bases. The junction had 7 bases not matched to a gene; V was cut back by 5 bases and J by 9 bases. The CDR3 spans 13 residues. Germline assignment: CDR1 MDHEN and CDR2 SYDVKM. For the CDR3, the DNA is TGTGCCAGCAGTCTAGGGGGCGCGGGGCCCCAGCATTGT. Translating it yields CASSLGGAGPQHC.

A few counts support this clonotype. This may be a read error: a much more frequent sequence differs by one nucleotide. The conserved final phenylalanine or tryptophan is absent from the CDR3, which likely points to a read error. CDR3 coding DNA: TGTGCCCGGTGGGGGGTAAACCTCTACGAGCAGTACTTA. Its protein is CARWGVNLYEQYL. This chain links TRBV7-2 with TRBJ2-7; perhaps TRBD2 as D (6 bases). Germline CDR1 and CDR2: SGHTA and FQGNSA. The CDR3 totals 13 residues. The V end was cut by 11 bases, the J end by 3 bases, with 17 bases between.

This clonotype occurred a few times. The rearrangement uses TRBV19 and TRBJ2-1, with TRBD2 identical over 7 bases. J lost 2 bases, V lost 2 bases, and 3 bases had no gene match. The CDR3 is 15 residues long. Germline V gives CDR1 LNHDA, CDR2 SQIVND (reference sequence). The CDR3: CASSISSGAYNEQFF. CDR3 nucleotides: TGTGCCAGTAGTATATCCAGCGGGGCCTACAATGAGCAGTTCTTC.

Only a few counts were recorded for this clonotype. The chain is built from TRBV28 and TRBJ2-7; D is perhaps TRBD2 (6 bases). V was shortened by 2 bases and J by 2 bases, with 7 bases between the two germline ends. Germline assignment: CDR1 MDHEN and CDR2 SYDVKM. The CDR3 is made up of 13 amino acids. The CDR3 DNA follows: TGTGCCAGCAGTTTAACTAGCCCCTACGAGCAGTACTTC. This gives the protein CASSLTSPYEQYF.

V gene TRBV7-2 combines with J gene TRBJ2-1; 7 bases are shared with TRBD1. CDR3 length: 18 residues. After removal of 1 base from V and 4 bases from J, the junction contained 13 bases not matched to a gene. Germline V lookup: CDR1 SGHTA, CDR2 FQGNSA. The CDR3 bases are TGTGCCAGCAGCTTAGGTCAAGGGGGCGCATCCAGGTACAATGAGCAGTTCTTC. It encodes CASSLGQGGASRYNEQFF.

V and J are TRBV6-2 or TRBV6-3 and TRBJ2-5; 7 bases match TRBD1. Trimming cost V 6 bases and J 1 base; bases outside gene matches: 11. This CDR3 spans 16 amino acids. Germline CDR1 and CDR2: MNHEY and SVGEGT. CDR3 region: CASSPTATGAQETQYF. The DNA of the CDR3 is TGTGCCAGCAGCCCCACCGCCACAGGGGCCCAAGAGACCCAGTACTTC.

This clonotype has a handful of counts. This chain links TRBV12-3 or TRBV12-4 with TRBJ1-5, with D unclear. The CDR3 has 14 amino acids. V shed 3 bases and J shed 6 bases, with 12 bases lying between them. CDR3 DNA: TGTGCCAGCAGTTTGGAGGGTCTTATTCAGCCCCAGCATTTT. Protein: CASSLEGLIQPQHF.

Of note for this clonotype: At one of its ends the junction is not consistent with the germline gene, which may arise from a read error. The chain joins TRBV6-6 to TRBJ1-1, with 7 bases aligning to TRBD1. This CDR3 comprises 13 residues. Germline loops: CDR1 MNHNY, CDR2 SVGAGI (reference sequence). The CDR3 spells CAISYEGATEAFF. The CDR3 DNA sequence: TGTGCCATCAGTTACGAGGGGGCGACTGAAGCTTTCTTT.

With respect to this clonotype: Sequence at one end of the junction differs from germline and may be a read error. The chain couples TRBV7-2 to TRBJ1-5; D gene unclear. The germline gives CDR1 SGHTA, CDR2 FQGNSA. CDR3 length: 14 amino acids. CDR3 DNA: TGTGCCAGCAGCTTAGGAGGTTTCGATCAGCCCCAGAATTTT. This encodes CASSLGGFDQPQNF.

J is TRBJ2-7 and V is TRBV7-6, with 7 bases matching TRBD1. This CDR3 has 15 residues. In germline, CDR1 is SGHVS, CDR2 FNYEAQ. Unmatched junction bases numbered 8, after V lost 4 bases and J lost 2 bases. The CDR3 DNA reads as TGTGCCAGCAGCTGGGACAGCCTGGGCACCTACGAGCAGTACTTC. Translating it yields CASSWDSLGTYEQYF. The whole variable domain, remainder taken from reference TRBV7-6 and TRBJ2-7, is GAGVSQSPRYKVTKRGQDVALRCDPISGHVSLYWYRQALGQGPEFLTYFNYEAQQDKSGLPNDRFSAERPEGSISTLTIQRTEQRDSAMYRCASSWDSLGTYEQYFGPGTRLTVT.

This chain connects TRBV11-2 to TRBJ1-2; D not resolved. V was pared by 5 bases and J by 0 bases, with 13 bases between. This CDR3 is 15 amino acids long. In germline, CDR1 is SGHAT, CDR2 FQNNGV. The CDR3 sequence: CASSPRKATNYGYTF. The CDR3 DNA reads TGTGCCAGCAGCCCGCGAAAGGCGACTAACTATGGCTACACCTTC.

This clonotype was seen only a few times. This chain joins TRBV11-2 and TRBJ2-7; D perhaps matches TRBD2 (5 bases). Germline V gene lookup returns CDR1 SGHAT and CDR2 FQNNGV. V was pared by 5 bases and J by 1 base, with 15 bases between. The CDR3 runs 15 residues. CDR3 sequence (DNA): TGTGCCAGCAGCCCCCACGCGACGGGATCCTACGAGCAGTACTTC. Translated, it gives CASSPHATGSYEQYF.

This clonotype has only a few counts. The chain couples TRBV29-1 to TRBJ1-3, with a weak D call TRBD1 (5 bases). Trimming removed 4 bases from V and 0 bases from J, with 7 bases in between. The CDR3 spans 13 residues. CDR1 SQVTM and CDR2 ANQGSEA come from the germline V gene. For the CDR3, the DNA is TGCAGCGTTGGGGACCTCTCTGGAAACACCATATATTTT. Translated: CSVGDLSGNTIYF. Using reference TRBV29-1 and TRBJ1-3 for the parts outside the CDR3, the full variable domain is SAVISQKPSRDICQRGTSLTIQCQVDSQVTMMFWYRQQPGQSLTLIATANQGSEATYESGFVIDKFPISRPNLTFSTLTVSNMSPEDSSIYLCSVGDLSGNTIYFGEGSWLTVV.